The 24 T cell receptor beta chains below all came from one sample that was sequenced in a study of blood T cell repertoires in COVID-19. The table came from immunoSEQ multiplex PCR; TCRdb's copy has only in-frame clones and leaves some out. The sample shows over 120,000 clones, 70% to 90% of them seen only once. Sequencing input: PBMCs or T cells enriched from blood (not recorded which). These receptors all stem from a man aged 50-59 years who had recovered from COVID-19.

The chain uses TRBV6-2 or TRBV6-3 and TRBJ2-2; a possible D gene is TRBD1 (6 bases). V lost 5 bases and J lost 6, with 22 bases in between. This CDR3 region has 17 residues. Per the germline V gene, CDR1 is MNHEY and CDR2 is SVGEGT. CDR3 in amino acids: CASSTTGRSKGAGELFF. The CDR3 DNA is TGTGCCAGCAGTACCACAGGGAGAAGTAAGGGAGCCGGGGAGCTGTTTTTT.

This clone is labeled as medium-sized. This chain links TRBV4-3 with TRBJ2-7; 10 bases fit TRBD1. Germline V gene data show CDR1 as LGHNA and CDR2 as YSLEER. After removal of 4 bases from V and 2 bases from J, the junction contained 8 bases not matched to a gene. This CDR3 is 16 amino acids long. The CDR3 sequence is CASSPLRGTGAYEQYF. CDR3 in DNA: TGCGCCAGCAGCCCCCTCCGCGGGACAGGGGCCTACGAGCAGTACTTC.

Here the CDR3 reads CASSPDWTDTQYF. The CDR3, as DNA: TGTGCCAGCAGCCCGGACTGGACAGATACGCAGTATTTT. The chain carries TRBV12-3 or TRBV12-4 and TRBJ2-3; possible D gene TRBD2, 5 bases. This CDR3 is built from 13 residues. The V end lost 6 bases, the J end lost 3 bases, and 10 bases lay between the germline ends.

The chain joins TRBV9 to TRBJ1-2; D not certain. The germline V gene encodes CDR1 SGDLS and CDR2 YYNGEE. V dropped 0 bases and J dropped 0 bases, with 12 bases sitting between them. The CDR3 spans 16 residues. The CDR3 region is CASSVGGQTTNYGYTF. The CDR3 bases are TGTGCCAGCAGCGTAGGTGGGCAGACCACTAACTATGGCTACACCTTC. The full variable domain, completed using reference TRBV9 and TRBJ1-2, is DSGVTQTPKHLITATGQRVTLRCSPRSGDLSVYWYQQSLDQGLQFLIQYYNGEERAKGNILERFSAQQFPDLHSELNLSSLELGDSALYFCASSVGGQTTNYGYTFGSGTRLTVV.

CDR3 DNA: TGTGCCAGCAGCTCCAACGGGGGGACCTACGAGCAGTACGTC. It encodes CASSSNGGTYEQYV. The chain couples TRBV11-1 to TRBJ2-7, with TRBD2 identical over 7 bases. The J segment lost 2 bases and the V segment lost 4 bases, leaving 5 bases of the junction unmatched. The CDR3 sequence is 14 residues long. The germline V gene has CDR1 SGHAT and CDR2 FQDESV (reference sequence).

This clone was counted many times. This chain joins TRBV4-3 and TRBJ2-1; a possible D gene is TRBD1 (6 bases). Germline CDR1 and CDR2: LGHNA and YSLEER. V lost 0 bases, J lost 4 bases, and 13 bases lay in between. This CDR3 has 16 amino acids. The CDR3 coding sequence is TGCGCCAGCAGCCAAGATTTTCCCGGGACATACAATGAGCAGTTCTTC. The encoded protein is CASSQDFPGTYNEQFF.

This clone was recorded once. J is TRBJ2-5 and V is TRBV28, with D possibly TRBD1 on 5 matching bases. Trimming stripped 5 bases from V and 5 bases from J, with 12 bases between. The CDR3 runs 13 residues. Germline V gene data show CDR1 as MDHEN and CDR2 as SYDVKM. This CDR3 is CASSKTVVETQYF. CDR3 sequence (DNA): TGTGCCAGCAGTAAGACAGTCGTCGAGACCCAGTACTTC. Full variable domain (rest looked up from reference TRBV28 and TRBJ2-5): DVKVTQSSRYLVKRTGEKVFLECVQDMDHENMFWYRQDPGLGLRLIYFSYDVKMKEKGDIPEGYSVSREKKERFSLILESASTNQTSMYLCASSKTVVETQYFGPGTRLLVL.

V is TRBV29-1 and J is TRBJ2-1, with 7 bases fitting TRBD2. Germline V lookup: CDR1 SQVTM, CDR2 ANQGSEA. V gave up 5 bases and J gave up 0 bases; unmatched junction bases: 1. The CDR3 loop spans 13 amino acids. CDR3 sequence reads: CSVRGSSYNEQFF. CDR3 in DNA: TGCAGCGTTCGCGGGAGCTCCTACAATGAGCAGTTCTTC.

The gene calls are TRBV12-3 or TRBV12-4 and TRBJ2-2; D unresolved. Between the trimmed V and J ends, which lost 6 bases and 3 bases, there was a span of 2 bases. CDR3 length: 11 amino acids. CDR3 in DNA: TGTGCCAGCAGCTACACCGGGGAGCTGTTTTTT. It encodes CASSYTGELFF.

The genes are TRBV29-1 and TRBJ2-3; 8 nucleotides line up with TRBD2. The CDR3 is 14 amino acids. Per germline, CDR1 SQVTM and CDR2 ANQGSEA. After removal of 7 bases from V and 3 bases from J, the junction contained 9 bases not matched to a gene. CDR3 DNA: TGCAGCGCTAGCTCGGCGGGGGGTACAGATACGCAGTATTTT. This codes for CSASSAGGTDTQYF.

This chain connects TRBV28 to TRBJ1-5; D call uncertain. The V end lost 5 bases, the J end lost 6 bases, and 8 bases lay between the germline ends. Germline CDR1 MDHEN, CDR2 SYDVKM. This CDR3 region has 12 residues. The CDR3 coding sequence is TGTGCCAGCAGTCCGGTGAGTCAGCCCCAGCATTTT. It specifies CASSPVSQPQHF.

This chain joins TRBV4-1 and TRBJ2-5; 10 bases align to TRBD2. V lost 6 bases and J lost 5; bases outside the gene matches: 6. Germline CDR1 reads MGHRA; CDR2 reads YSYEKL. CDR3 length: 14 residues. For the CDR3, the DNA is TGCGCCAGCAGTCTAGCGGGGGCGGGGGAGACCCAGTACTTC. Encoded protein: CASSLAGAGETQYF.

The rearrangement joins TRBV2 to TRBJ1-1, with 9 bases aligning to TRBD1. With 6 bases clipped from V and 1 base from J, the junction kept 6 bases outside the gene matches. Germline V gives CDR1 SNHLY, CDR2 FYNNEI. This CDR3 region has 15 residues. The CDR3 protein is CASRGQGVWNTEAFF. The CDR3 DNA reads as TGTGCCAGCAGGGGACAGGGTGTCTGGAACACTGAAGCTTTCTTT.

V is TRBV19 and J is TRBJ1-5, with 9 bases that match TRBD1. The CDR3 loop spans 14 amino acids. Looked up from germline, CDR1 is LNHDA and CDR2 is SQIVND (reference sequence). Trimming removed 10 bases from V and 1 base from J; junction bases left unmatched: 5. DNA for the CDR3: TGTGCCACCACGACAGGGGGAAGCAATCAGCCCCAGCATTTT. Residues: CATTTGGSNQPQHF.

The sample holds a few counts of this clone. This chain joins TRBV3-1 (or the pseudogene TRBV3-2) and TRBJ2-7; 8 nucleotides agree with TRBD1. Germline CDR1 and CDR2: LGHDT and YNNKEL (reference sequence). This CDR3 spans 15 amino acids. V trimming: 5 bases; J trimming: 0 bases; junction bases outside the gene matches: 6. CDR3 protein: CASSADRGGSYEQYV. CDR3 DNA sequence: TGTGCCAGCAGCGCAGACAGGGGAGGCTCCTACGAGCAGTACGTC.

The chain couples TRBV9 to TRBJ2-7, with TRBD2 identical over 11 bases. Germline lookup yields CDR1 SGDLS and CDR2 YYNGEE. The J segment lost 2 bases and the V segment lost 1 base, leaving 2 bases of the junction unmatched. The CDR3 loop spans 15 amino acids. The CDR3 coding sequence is TGTGCCAGCAGCGTAACTAGCGGGGGCACCTACGAGCAGTACTTC. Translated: CASSVTSGGTYEQYF.

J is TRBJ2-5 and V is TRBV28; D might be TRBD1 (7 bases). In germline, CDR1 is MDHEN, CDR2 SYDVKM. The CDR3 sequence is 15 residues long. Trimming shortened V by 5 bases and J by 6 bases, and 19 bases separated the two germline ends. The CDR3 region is CASSMPGGGFKTQYF. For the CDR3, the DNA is TGTGCCAGCAGTATGCCCGGAGGGGGCTTCAAGACCCAGTACTTC.

The CDR3 region is CASSPRVGDEKLFF. The DNA of the CDR3 is TGTGCCAGCAGTCCCAGGGTCGGCGATGAAAAACTGTTTTTT. The chain couples TRBV5-5 to TRBJ1-4; tentative D call: TRBD1 (5 bases). Trimming left V 5 bases short and J 6 bases short, with 14 bases between. In germline, CDR1 is SGHKS, CDR2 YYEKEE (reference sequence). The CDR3 has 14 residues. Variable domain in full (rest from reference TRBV5-5 and TRBJ1-4): DAGVTQSPTHLIKTRGQQVTLRCSPISGHKSVSWYQQVLGQGPQFIFQYYEKEERGRGNFPDRFSARQFPNYSSELNVNALLLGDSALYLCASSPRVGDEKLFFGSGTQLSVL.

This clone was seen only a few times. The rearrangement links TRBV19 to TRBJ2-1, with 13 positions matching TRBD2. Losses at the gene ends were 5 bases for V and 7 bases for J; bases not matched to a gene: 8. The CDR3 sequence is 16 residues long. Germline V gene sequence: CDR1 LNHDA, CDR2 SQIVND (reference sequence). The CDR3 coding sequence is TGTGCCAGTAGTCCCCGACTAGCGGGAGGATGGAATGAGCAGTTCTTC. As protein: CASSPRLAGGWNEQFF.

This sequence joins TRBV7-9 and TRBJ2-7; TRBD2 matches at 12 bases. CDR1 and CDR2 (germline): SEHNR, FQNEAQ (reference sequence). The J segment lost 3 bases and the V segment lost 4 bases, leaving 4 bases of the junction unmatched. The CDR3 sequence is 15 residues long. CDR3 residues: CASSSSGRAFYEQYF. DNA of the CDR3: TGTGCCAGCAGCTCTAGCGGGAGGGCCTTCTACGAGCAGTACTTC.

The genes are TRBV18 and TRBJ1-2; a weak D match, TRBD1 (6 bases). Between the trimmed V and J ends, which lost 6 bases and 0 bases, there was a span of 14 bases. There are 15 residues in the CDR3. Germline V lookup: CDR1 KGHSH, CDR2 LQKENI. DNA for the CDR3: TGTGCCAGCTCGCCCCGACAGGATACTAACTATGGCTACACCTTC. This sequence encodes CASSPRQDTNYGYTF.

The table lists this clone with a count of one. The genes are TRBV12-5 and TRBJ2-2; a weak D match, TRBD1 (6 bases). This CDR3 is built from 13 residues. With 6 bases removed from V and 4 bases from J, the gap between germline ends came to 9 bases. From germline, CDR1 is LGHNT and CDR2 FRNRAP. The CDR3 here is CASGLGGTGELFF. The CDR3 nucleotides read TGTGCTAGTGGCTTAGGGGGCACCGGGGAGCTGTTTTTT. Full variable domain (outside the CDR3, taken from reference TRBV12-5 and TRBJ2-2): DARVTQTPRHKVTEMGQEVTMRCQPILGHNTVFWYRQTMMQGLELLAYFRNRAPLDDSGMPKDRFSAEMPDATLATLKIQPSEPRDSAVYFCASGLGGTGELFFGEGSRLTVL.

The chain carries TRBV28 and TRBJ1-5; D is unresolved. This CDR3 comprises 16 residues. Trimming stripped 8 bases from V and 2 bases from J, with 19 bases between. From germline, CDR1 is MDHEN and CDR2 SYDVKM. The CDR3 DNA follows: TGTGCCAGCCATTCTCGGGGTTTGCCGGGCAATCAGCCCCAGCATTTT. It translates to CASHSRGLPGNQPQHF.

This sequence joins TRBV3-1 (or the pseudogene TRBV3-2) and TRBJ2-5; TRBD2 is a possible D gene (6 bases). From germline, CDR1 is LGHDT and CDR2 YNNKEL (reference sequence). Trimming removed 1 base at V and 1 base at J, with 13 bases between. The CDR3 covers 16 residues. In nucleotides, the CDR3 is TGTGCCAGCAGCCAAGGCGGAGGCGGGGTCCAAGAGACCCAGTACTTC. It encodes CASSQGGGGVQETQYF.